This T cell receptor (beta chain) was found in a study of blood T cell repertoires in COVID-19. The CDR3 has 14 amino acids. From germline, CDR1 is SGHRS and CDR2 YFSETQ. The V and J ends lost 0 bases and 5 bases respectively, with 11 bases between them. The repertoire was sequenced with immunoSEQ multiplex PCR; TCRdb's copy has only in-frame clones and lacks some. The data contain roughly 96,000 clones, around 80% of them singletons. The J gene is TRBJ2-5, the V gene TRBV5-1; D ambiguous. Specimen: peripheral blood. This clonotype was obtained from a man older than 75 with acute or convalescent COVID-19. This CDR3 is CASSLGAVLETQYF. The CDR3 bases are TGCGCCAGCAGCTTGGGGGCTGTGCTTGAGACCCAGTACTTC. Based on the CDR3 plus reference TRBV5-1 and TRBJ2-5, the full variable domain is KAGVTQTPRYLIKTRGQQVTLSCSPISGHRSVSWYQQTPGQGLQFLFEYFSETQRNKGNFPGRFSGRQFSNSRSEMNVSTLELGDSALYLCASSLGAVLETQYFGPGTRLLVL.